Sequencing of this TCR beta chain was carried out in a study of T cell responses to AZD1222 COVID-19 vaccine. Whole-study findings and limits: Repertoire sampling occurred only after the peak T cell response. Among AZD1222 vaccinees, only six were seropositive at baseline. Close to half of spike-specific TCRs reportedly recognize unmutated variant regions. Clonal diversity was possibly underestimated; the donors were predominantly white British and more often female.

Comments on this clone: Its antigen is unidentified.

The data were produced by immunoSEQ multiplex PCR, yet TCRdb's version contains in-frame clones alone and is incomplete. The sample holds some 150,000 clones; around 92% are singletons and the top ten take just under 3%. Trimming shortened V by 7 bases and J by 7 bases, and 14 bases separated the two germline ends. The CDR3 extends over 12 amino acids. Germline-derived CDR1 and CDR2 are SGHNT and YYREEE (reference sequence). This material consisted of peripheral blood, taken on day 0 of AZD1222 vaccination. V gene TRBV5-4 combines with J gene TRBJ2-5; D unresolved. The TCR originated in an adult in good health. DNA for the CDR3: TGTGCCAGCGCAGCAGGTGTCGGGACCCAGTACTTC. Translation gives CASAAGVGTQYF.